The 28 T cell receptor beta chains below come from one sample, sequenced in a study of blood T cell repertoires in COVID-19. Libraries were prepared by immunoSEQ multiplex PCR; TCRdb keeps only in-frame clonotypes and omits some of them. The table records 250,000 to 300,000 clones, around 87% of them present only once. Material for sequencing was peripheral blood. The receptors here all came from a woman in her fifties or sixties who had recovered from COVID-19.

V is TRBV4-3 and J is TRBJ2-7, with D possibly TRBD1 on 6 matching bases. The CDR3 consists of 16 residues. Per the germline V gene, CDR1 is LGHNA and CDR2 is YSLEER. Trimming took 0 bases from V and 2 from J, leaving 14 bases between them. CDR3 DNA sequence: TGCGCCAGCAGCCAAGAAGTCGCGGACAGCACCTACGAGCAGTACTTC. This codes for CASSQEVADSTYEQYF.

This clone was detected only a few times. This CDR3 is CASSLGTDTEAFF. For the CDR3, the DNA is TGTGCCAGCAGTTTAGGGACAGACACTGAAGCTTTCTTT. This chain connects TRBV12-3 or TRBV12-4 to TRBJ1-1; weak D call: TRBD1 (6 bases). The germline V and J ends were trimmed by 1 base and 3 bases, with 6 bases remaining between them. The CDR3 loop spans 13 amino acids.

V and J are TRBV6-5 and TRBJ1-2; 8 bases line up with TRBD1. In germline, CDR1 is MNHEY, CDR2 SVGAGI. With 5 bases clipped from V and 3 bases from J, the junction kept 2 bases outside the gene matches. There are 13 residues in the CDR3. The CDR3 DNA sequence: TGTGCCAGCAGTCAGACAGGGGACTATGGCTACACCTTC. Its protein is CASSQTGDYGYTF.

This rearrangement joins TRBV7-9 to TRBJ1-4; TRBD1 agrees at 7 bases. Trimming removed 2 bases from V and 3 bases from J; junction bases left unmatched: 6. The CDR3 length is 16 residues. Germline V gene data show CDR1 as SEHNR and CDR2 as FQNEAQ (reference sequence). The CDR3: CASSLTPRGPNEKLFF. As DNA, the CDR3 is TGTGCCAGCAGCTTAACCCCGAGGGGGCCTAATGAAAAACTGTTTTTT.

This clone was seen a few times. This chain joins TRBV27 and TRBJ2-1; 10 positions match TRBD1. V lost 4 bases to trimming and J lost 7 bases; unmatched junction nucleotides: 10. This CDR3 has 16 amino acids. The germline CDR1 and CDR2 sequences are MNHEY and SMNVEV (reference sequence). The DNA for the CDR3 is TGTGCCAGCAGTTGGGCCCCCGGGACAGGGGTAAATGAGCAGTTCTTC. This encodes CASSWAPGTGVNEQFF.

The table lists this clone with a few counts. The chain employs TRBV5-5 and TRBJ1-2; 7 bases are a match to TRBD1. There are 14 residues in the CDR3. Germline V gives CDR1 SGHKS, CDR2 YYEKEE (reference sequence). Losses at the gene ends were 0 bases for V and 4 bases for J; bases not matched to a gene: 3. In nucleotides, the CDR3 is TGTGCCAGCAGCTTGGAGCAGGGGGGCTATGGCTACACCTTC. Amino acids: CASSLEQGGYGYTF. Together with reference TRBV5-5 and TRBJ1-2, the CDR3 gives the full variable domain: DAGVTQSPTHLIKTRGQQVTLRCSPISGHKSVSWYQQVLGQGPQFIFQYYEKEERGRGNFPDRFSARQFPNYSSELNVNALLLGDSALYLCASSLEQGGYGYTFGSGTRLTVV.

This chain connects TRBV7-9 to TRBJ1-2; unclear D gene. Trimming removed 6 bases from V and 5 bases from J, with 13 bases in between. CDR1 is SEHNR, CDR2 FQNEAQ, per germline (reference sequence). The length of the CDR3 is 13 residues. Here the CDR3 DNA reads TGTGCCAGCAGGGAAGCGGGGTATTATGGCTACACCTTC. As protein: CASREAGYYGYTF.

This chain's CDR3 is CASGSYGGGYEQYF. The CDR3 region has the DNA TGCGCCAGCGGCAGTTACGGCGGAGGTTACGAGCAGTACTTC. This chain joins TRBV5-1 and TRBJ2-7; maybe TRBD2 (5 bases). This CDR3 contains 14 residues. Trimming took off 7 bases at V and 4 bases at J, with 18 bases between the two ends. Looked up from germline, CDR1 is SGHRS and CDR2 is YFSETQ. The whole variable domain, filled in from reference TRBV5-1 and TRBJ2-7, reads KAGVTQTPRYLIKTRGQQVTLSCSPISGHRSVSWYQQTPGQGLQFLFEYFSETQRNKGNFPGRFSGRQFSNSRSEMNVSTLELGDSALYLCASGSYGGGYEQYFGPGTRLTVT.

CDR3 DNA: TGTGCCAGCTCACCTGGGGCGGTAGATACGCAGTATTTT. Protein product: CASSPGAVDTQYF. The chain joins TRBV18 to TRBJ2-3; a possible D gene is TRBD1 (5 bases). The germline V and J ends were trimmed by 3 bases and 5 bases, with 9 bases remaining between them. The CDR3 loop spans 13 amino acids. In germline, CDR1 is KGHSH, CDR2 LQKENI.

The count of this clone is one. The V gene is TRBV30, the J gene TRBJ1-5, with TRBD1 matching over 8 bases. The germline V gene encodes CDR1 GTSNPN and CDR2 SVGIG (reference sequence). The V segment lost 0 bases and the J segment 2 bases; nucleotides outside the gene matches: 3. This CDR3 has 15 residues. CDR3 sequence: CAWSVLQGGNQPQHF. For the CDR3, the DNA is TGTGCCTGGAGTGTACTACAGGGGGGCAATCAGCCCCAGCATTTT.

The chain couples TRBV30 to TRBJ1-2; D perhaps matches TRBD1 (6 bases). Trimming left V 6 bases short and J 8 bases short, with 31 bases between. The germline V gene has CDR1 GTSNPN and CDR2 SVGIG (reference sequence). This CDR3 is built from 17 residues. The CDR3 loop is CACRPRSIQGSTKGYTF. In DNA form, the CDR3 reads TGTGCCTGCCGCCCCCGTAGTATACAGGGAAGTACGAAGGGCTACACCTTC.

V gene TRBV6-5 combines with J gene TRBJ1-1; D not resolved. Germline CDR1 MNHEY, CDR2 SVGAGI. Trimming pared 5 bases from V and 5 bases from J, leaving 18 bases between. The CDR3 totals 15 residues. The CDR3 DNA follows: TGTGCCAGCAGTCCAACCGGGATCTTAACAACTGAAGCTTTCTTT. Its translation is CASSPTGILTTEAFF.

This clone was seen only a few times. This rearrangement joins TRBV5-1 to TRBJ2-6, with 8 bases identical to TRBD1. CDR3 length equals 20 residues. Germline assignment: CDR1 SGHRS and CDR2 YFSETQ. V was clipped by 4 bases and J by 0 bases; unmatched bases: 15. The CDR3 protein is CASSLEPQGALSSGANVLTF. The CDR3 DNA reads as TGCGCCAGCAGCCTTGAACCCCAGGGGGCTCTCTCCTCTGGGGCCAACGTCCTGACTTTC.

This chain uses TRBV21-1 with TRBJ1-2; the D call of TRBD1 is as the table states it, not checked on the DNA. TRBV21-1 is noted as a pseudogene. The CDR3 is 15 amino acids. CDR3 nucleotide sequence: TGTGCCAGCAGCAAAATCCTGGGCAGGGGCATGGGCTACACCTTC. Its protein is CASSKILGRGMGYTF.

V and J are TRBV5-1 and TRBJ2-2; TRBD1 matches 12 bases. The ends lost 3 bases at V and 8 bases at J; junction bases unmatched: 5. CDR3 length: 15 amino acids. The germline V gene encodes CDR1 SGHRS and CDR2 YFSETQ. CDR3 sequence: CASSSPGQGAGELFF. CDR3 in DNA: TGCGCCAGCAGCTCTCCGGGACAGGGGGCTGGGGAGCTGTTTTTT.

The V call is TRBV5-5, the J call TRBJ2-3, with 7 nucleotides matching TRBD1. This CDR3 comprises 13 residues. V lost 5 bases and J lost 3; bases outside the gene matches: 3. Germline loops: CDR1 SGHKS, CDR2 YYEKEE (reference sequence). The CDR3 loop is CASRTGWTDTQYF. Here the CDR3 DNA reads TGTGCCAGCAGGACAGGGTGGACAGATACGCAGTATTTT.

J is TRBJ1-2 and V is TRBV28, with D possibly matching TRBD1 (5 bases). The CDR3 is 14 amino acids. Trimming removed 8 bases from V and 0 bases from J, with 13 bases in between. Germline CDR1 is MDHEN and CDR2 is SYDVKM. CDR3 residues: CASVPGTANYGYTF. For the CDR3, the DNA is TGTGCCAGCGTTCCGGGGACTGCTAACTATGGCTACACCTTC.

The V call is TRBV18, the J call TRBJ2-7, with 11 bases fitting TRBD1. The CDR3 consists of 14 residues. J lost 2 bases, V lost 4 bases, and 1 base had no gene match. Germline V gives CDR1 KGHSH, CDR2 LQKENI. CDR3 sequence reads: CASSLGQGAYEQYF. The CDR3 coding sequence is TGTGCCAGCTCACTGGGACAGGGGGCCTACGAGCAGTACTTC.

This sequence joins TRBV7-2 and TRBJ2-1, with D possibly matching TRBD2 (5 bases). This CDR3 is 13 amino acids long. In germline, CDR1 is SGHTA, CDR2 FQGNSA. The V gene lost 3 bases and the J gene lost 9 bases, with 12 bases spanning the gap. CDR3: CASSFISRGEQFF. For the CDR3, the DNA is TGTGCCAGCAGCTTCATTAGCCGGGGTGAGCAGTTCTTC.

On this clone: The sample contains more than one DNA sequence encoding this CDR3. V gene TRBV28 combines with J gene TRBJ1-1; weak D call: TRBD1 (6 bases). The CDR3 runs 12 residues. The V end lost 6 bases, the J end lost 4 bases, and 9 bases lay between the germline ends. In germline, CDR1 is MDHEN, CDR2 SYDVKM. The CDR3 loop reads CASRTGGTEAFF. The DNA of the CDR3 is TGTGCCAGCAGGACAGGTGGCACTGAAGCTTTCTTT.

The chain carries TRBV5-6 and TRBJ2-7, with D possibly matching TRBD2 (5 bases). This CDR3 has 16 residues. V gave up 4 bases and J gave up 2 bases, with 19 bases separating them. The V gene's germline CDR1 is SGHDT and CDR2 YYEEEE. CDR3 region: CASSPLSDEGTYEQYF. DNA of the CDR3: TGTGCCAGCAGCCCACTCTCGGACGAGGGCACCTACGAGCAGTACTTC.

J is TRBJ1-4 and V is TRBV14; D possibly corresponds to TRBD1 (5 bases). Per the germline V gene, CDR1 is SGHDN and CDR2 is FVKESK. With 4 bases removed from V and 8 bases from J, the gap between germline ends came to 17 bases. CDR3 size: 15 residues. The CDR3 spells CASSPTGLPPEKLFF. CDR3 DNA: TGTGCCAGCAGCCCGACGGGACTCCCGCCAGAAAAACTGTTTTTT. Full variable domain (outside the CDR3, taken from reference TRBV14 and TRBJ1-4): EAGVTQFPSHSVIEKGQTVTLRCDPISGHDNLYWYRRVMGKEIKFLLHFVKESKQDESGMPNNRFLAERTGGTYSTLKVQPAELEDSGVYFCASSPTGLPPEKLFFGSGTQLSVL.

This clone was picked up one time. V gene TRBV4-3 combines with J gene TRBJ2-7; 12 bases agree with TRBD1. V lost 6 bases and J lost 0; bases outside the gene matches: 3. The V gene's germline CDR1 is LGHNA and CDR2 YSLEER. The CDR3 length is 15 residues. The CDR3 nucleotides read TGCGCCAGCAGTAGGGACAGGGGGCCCTCCTACGAGCAGTACTTC. It translates to CASSRDRGPSYEQYF.

J is TRBJ2-7 and V is TRBV7-6; D is undetermined. Germline lookup yields CDR1 SGHVS and CDR2 FNYEAQ. This CDR3 region has 12 residues. V was shortened by 6 bases and J by 1 base, with 7 bases between the two germline ends. The CDR3 nucleotides are TGTGCCAGCAGTCCAACTTCCTACGAGCAGTACTTC. This translates into CASSPTSYEQYF.

In its sample, this clone was seen once. DNA for the CDR3: TGTGCCAGCAGTTACCCTCAGGGCTTCGGCTACACCTTC. Translated, it gives CASSYPQGFGYTF. The chain is built from TRBV6-5 and TRBJ1-2; perhaps TRBD1 as D (5 bases). In germline, CDR1 is MNHEY, CDR2 SVGAGI. Trimming stripped 2 bases from V and 8 bases from J, with 12 bases between. The CDR3 is 13 residues long.

The chain couples TRBV7-9 to TRBJ2-5, with 9 bases fitting TRBD2. This CDR3 has 16 residues. V was clipped by 2 bases and J by 1 base; unmatched bases: 5. Per the germline V gene, CDR1 is SEHNR and CDR2 is FQNEAQ (reference sequence). As DNA, the CDR3 is TGTGCCAGCAGCTTAAGACTAGCGGACCCCCAAGAGACCCAGTACTTC. Translation gives CASSLRLADPQETQYF.

The V call is TRBV5-1, the J call TRBJ1-2; D gene uncertain. Germline loops: CDR1 SGHRS, CDR2 YFSETQ. The CDR3 covers 15 residues. Trimming left V 5 bases short and J 8 bases short, with 22 bases between. The CDR3 nucleotides read TGCGCCAGCAGTCCTCCCGACACTCATCTGAAGGGCTACACCTTC. Translation gives CASSPPDTHLKGYTF.

The chain is built from TRBV7-2 and TRBJ1-2; D may be TRBD1 (5 bases). There are 13 residues in the CDR3. From germline, CDR1 is SGHTA and CDR2 FQGNSA. Trimming shortened V by 5 bases and J by 4 bases, and 11 bases separated the two germline ends. CDR3 DNA: TGTGCCAGCAGCCCTAGGACAACCTATGGCTACACCTTC. It translates to CASSPRTTYGYTF.